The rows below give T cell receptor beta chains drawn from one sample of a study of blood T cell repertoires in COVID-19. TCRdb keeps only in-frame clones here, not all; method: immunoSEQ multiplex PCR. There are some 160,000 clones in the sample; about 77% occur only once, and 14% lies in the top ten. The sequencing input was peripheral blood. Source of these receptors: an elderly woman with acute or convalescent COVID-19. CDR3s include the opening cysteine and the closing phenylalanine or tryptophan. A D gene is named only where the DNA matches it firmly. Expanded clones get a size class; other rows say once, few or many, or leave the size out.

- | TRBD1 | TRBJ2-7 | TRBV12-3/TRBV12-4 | CASSLTGYEQYF | TGTGCCAGCAGCCTGACAGGGTATGAGCAGTACTTC
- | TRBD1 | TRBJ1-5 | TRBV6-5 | CASSYYGQGVNQPQHF | TGTGCCAGCAGTTACTATGGACAGGGGGTTAATCAGCCCCAGCATTTT
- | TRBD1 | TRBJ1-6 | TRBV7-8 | CASSLGRAYLGQGNSPLHF | TGTGCCAGCAGCTTAGGCCGCGCCTACTTGGGACAGGGGAATTCACCCCTCCACTTT
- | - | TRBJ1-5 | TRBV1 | CTSSQVSPTPTAVLSNQPQHF | TGCACCAGCAGCCAAGTCTCTCCGACTCCGACGGCTGTACTTAGCAATCAGCCCCAGCATTTT
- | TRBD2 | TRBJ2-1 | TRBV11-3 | CASSSGGHNEQFF | TGTGCCAGCAGCTCGGGAGGGCACAATGAGCAGTTCTTC
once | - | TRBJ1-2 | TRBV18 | CASSGRQEVYTF | TGTGCCAGCTCAGGACGACAGGAGGTCTACACCTTC
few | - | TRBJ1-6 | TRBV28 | CASRTEANSPLHF | TGTGCCAGCAGGACAGAAGCTAATTCACCCCTCCACTTT
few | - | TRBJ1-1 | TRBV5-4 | CASSLWGHRELNTEAFF | TGTGCCAGCAGCCTGTGGGGGCACAGGGAACTCAACACTGAAGCTTTCTTT
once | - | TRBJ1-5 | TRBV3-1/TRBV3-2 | CASSPGGSNQPQHF | TGTGCCAGCAGCCCCGGCGGTAGCAATCAGCCCCAGCATTTT
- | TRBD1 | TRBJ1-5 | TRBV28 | CASSPPRGTGDNQPQHF | TGTGCCAGCAGTCCCCCCCGCGGGACAGGAGACAATCAGCCCCAGCATTTT
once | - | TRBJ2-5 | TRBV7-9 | CASSPLEGGSQETQYF | TGTGCCAGCAGTCCCCTGGAGGGGGGGAGCCAAGAGACCCAGTACTTC
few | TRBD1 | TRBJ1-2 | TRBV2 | CASFFQGVRNGYTF | TGTGCCAGCTTCTTTCAGGGGGTACGGAATGGCTACACCTTC
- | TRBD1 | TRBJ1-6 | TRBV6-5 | CASSLTGADSPLHF | TGTGCCAGCAGCTTGACAGGGGCGGATTCACCCCTCCACTTT
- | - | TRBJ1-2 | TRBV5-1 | CASSDGGYGYTF | TGCGCCAGCAGTGATGGAGGGTATGGCTACACCTTC
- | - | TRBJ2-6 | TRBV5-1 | CASSLVAVLSGANVLTF | TGCGCCAGCAGCTTGGTGGCTGTCCTCTCTGGGGCCAACGTCCTGACTTTC
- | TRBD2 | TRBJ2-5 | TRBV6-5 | CATGRSGSRETQYF | TGTGCCACCGGCCGAAGCGGGAGCCGAGAGACCCAGTACTTC
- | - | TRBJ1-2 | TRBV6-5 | CASSSPGYGYTF | TGTGCCAGCAGTTCCCCCGGTTATGGCTACACCTTC
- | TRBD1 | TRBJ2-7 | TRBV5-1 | CASSSTGGPPYEQYF | TGCGCCAGCAGTTCTACAGGGGGCCCTCCCTACGAGCAGTACTTC
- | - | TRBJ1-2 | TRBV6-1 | CASSENSNYGYTF | TGTGCCAGCAGTGAAAACAGTAACTATGGCTACACCTTC
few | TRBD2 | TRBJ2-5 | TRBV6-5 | CASSYSGLAGGETQYF | TGTGCCAGCAGTTACTCAGGCCTAGCGGGGGGTGAGACCCAGTACTTC
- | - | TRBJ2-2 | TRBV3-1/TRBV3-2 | CASSSYRVDSGELFF | TGTGCCAGCAGTTCTTACAGGGTTGATAGCGGGGAGCTGTTTTTT
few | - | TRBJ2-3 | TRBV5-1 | CASTRERTDTQYF | TGCGCCAGCACGCGAGAGCGGACAGATACGCAGTATTTT
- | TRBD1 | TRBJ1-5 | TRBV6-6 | CASVGQGGNQPQHF | TGTGCCAGCGTCGGACAGGGAGGCAATCAGCCCCAGCATTTT
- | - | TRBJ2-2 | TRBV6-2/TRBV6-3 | CASSQTSGKGGYTGELFF | TGTGCCAGCAGTCAAACTTCCGGGAAGGGGGGGTACACCGGGGAGCTGTTTTTT
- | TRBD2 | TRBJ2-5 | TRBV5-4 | CASSPGTSDGETQYF | TGTGCCAGCAGCCCAGGGACTAGCGATGGGGAGACCCAGTACTTC
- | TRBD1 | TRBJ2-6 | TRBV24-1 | CATSDAPQGTGANVLTF | TGTGCCACCAGTGATGCCCCACAGGGGACTGGGGCCAACGTCCTGACTTTC
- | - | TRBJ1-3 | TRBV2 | CASSGGAVSGNTIYF | TGTGCCAGCAGTGGTGGGGCAGTGTCTGGAAACACCATATATTTT
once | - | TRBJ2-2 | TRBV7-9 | CASTKGPLNTGELFF | TGTGCCAGCACCAAGGGCCCCCTGAACACTGGGGAGCTGTTTTTT
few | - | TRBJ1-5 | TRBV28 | CASSLSGHSNQPQHF | TGTGCCAGCAGTTTATCAGGCCATAGCAATCAGCCCCAGCATTTT
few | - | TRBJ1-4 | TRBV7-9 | CASSPGTGDEKLFF | TGTGCCAGCAGCCCCGGGACGGGAGATGAAAAACTGTTTTTT
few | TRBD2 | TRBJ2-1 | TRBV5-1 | CASSPSGRAGNEQFF | TGCGCCAGCAGCCCAAGCGGGAGGGCCGGGAATGAGCAGTTCTTC
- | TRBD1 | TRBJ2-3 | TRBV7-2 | CASSLGDRADTQYF | TGTGCCAGCAGCTTGGGGGACAGGGCTGATACGCAGTATTTT
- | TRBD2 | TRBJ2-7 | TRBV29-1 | CSVAPRGGNVGYEQYF | TGCAGCGTTGCCCCCCGGGGAGGGAATGTTGGATACGAGCAGTACTTC
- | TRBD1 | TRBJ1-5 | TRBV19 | CASSIGRTGANNQPQHF | TGTGCCAGTAGTATAGGTCGGACAGGGGCCAACAATCAGCCCCAGCATTTT
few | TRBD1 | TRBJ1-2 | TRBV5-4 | CASSSGTGGNYGYTF | TGTGCCAGCAGCTCCGGGACAGGGGGGAACTATGGCTACACCTTC
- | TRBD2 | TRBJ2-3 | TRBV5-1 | CASSTSGKADTQYF | TGCGCCAGCAGTACTAGCGGGAAGGCAGATACGCAGTATTTT
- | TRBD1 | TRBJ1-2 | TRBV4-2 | CASSQPGQLPGYTF | TGTGCCAGCAGCCAACCGGGACAGCTCCCGGGCTACACCTTC
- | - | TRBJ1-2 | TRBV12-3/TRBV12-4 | CASSLTPIYGYTF | TGTGCCAGCAGTTTAACACCGATCTATGGCTACACCTTC
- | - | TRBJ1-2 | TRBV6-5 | CASSPTPGNYGYTF | TGTGCCAGCAGTCCCACCCCGGGGAACTATGGCTACACCTTC
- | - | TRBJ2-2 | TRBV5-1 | CASSSLNTGELFF | TGCGCCAGCAGCTCCCTGAACACCGGGGAGCTGTTTTTT
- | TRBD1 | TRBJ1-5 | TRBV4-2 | CASSQGSGGDNQPQHF | TGTGCCAGCAGCCAAGGGTCAGGGGGTGACAATCAGCCCCAGCATTTT
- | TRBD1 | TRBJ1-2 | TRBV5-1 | CASSPTGQGSSVDSGYTF | TGCGCCAGCAGCCCTACGGGACAGGGTTCAAGCGTGGATTCTGGCTACACCTTC
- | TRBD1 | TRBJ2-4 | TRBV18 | CASSLLTGGWDIQYF | TGTGCCAGCTCACTTCTGACAGGGGGTTGGGACATTCAGTACTTC
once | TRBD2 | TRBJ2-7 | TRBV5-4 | CASSLPGTSGSSYEQYF | TGTGCCAGCAGCTTACCCGGGACTAGCGGTAGCTCCTACGAGCAGTACTTC
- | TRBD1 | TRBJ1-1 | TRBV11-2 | CASSSYRQGAMNTEAFF | TGTGCCAGCAGTTCCTACAGACAGGGCGCGATGAACACTGAAGCTTTCTTT
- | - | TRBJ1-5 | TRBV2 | CASSGTANSNQPQHF | TGTGCCAGCAGTGGGACAGCTAATAGCAATCAGCCCCAGCATTTT
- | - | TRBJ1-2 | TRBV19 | CASSILAGPAANYGYTF | TGTGCCAGTAGTATACTTGCAGGCCCGGCAGCTAACTATGGCTACACCTTC
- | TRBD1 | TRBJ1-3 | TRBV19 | CASSRFGQGPGNTIYF | TGTGCCAGTAGTAGATTCGGACAGGGCCCTGGAAACACCATATATTTT
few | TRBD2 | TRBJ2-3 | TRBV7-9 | CASSTEAGVSTDTQYF | TGTGCCAGCAGCACAGAAGCGGGAGTAAGCACAGATACGCAGTATTTT
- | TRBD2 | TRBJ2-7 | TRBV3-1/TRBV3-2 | CASSPYAGGREQYF | TGTGCCAGCAGCCCTTATGCGGGAGGGCGCGAGCAGTACTTC
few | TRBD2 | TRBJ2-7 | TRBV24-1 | CATSDTLAGTYEQYF | TGTGCCACCAGTGATACACTAGCGGGCACCTACGAGCAGTACTTC